This is a list of T cell receptor beta chains from one sample in a study of shared clonotypes between healthy human individuals. The data were produced by immunoSEQ multiplex PCR, yet TCRdb's version contains in-frame clones alone and is incomplete. The top ten clones hold approximately 12% of a sample with 490,000 or so clones, less than 80% of them seen once. The sample was PBMCs. These receptors came from a woman aged 40 to 50 in good health. Some clones in this sample may be carry-over from other donors' samples. Both conserved end residues are part of each CDR3. Fields, in order: V gene, D gene, clone size, J gene, CDR3 DNA, CDR3 protein. The D gene is left open where the match is weak. Expanded clones get a size class; other rows say once, few or many, or leave the size out.

V: TRBV7-2
D: .
size: .
J: TRBJ2-5
DNA: TGTGCCAGCAGCTTAGTTTTTCAAGAGACCCAGTACTTC
CDR3: CASSLVFQETQYF

V: TRBV19
D: .
size: .
J: TRBJ2-7
DNA: TGTGCCAGTAGTCCATACTCGGACAGTTCCTACGAGCAGTACTTC
CDR3: CASSPYSDSSYEQYF

V: TRBV10-1
D: TRBD2
size: .
J: TRBJ2-3
DNA: TGCGCCAGCAGCAGAGCGGGAAGCACAGATACGCAGTATTTT
CDR3: CASSRAGSTDTQYF

V: TRBV5-1
D: TRBD2
size: .
J: TRBJ2-7
DNA: TGCGCCAGCAGCCTTGGACTAGCGGGAGGGCTTTCCTACGAGCAGTACTTC
CDR3: CASSLGLAGGLSYEQYF

V: TRBV7-2
D: TRBD2
size: once
J: TRBJ2-3
DNA: TGTGCCAGCAGCTTAGCCGGGACTAGCGGGAGCTCAGATACGCAGTATTTT
CDR3: CASSLAGTSGSSDTQYF

V: TRBV30
D: .
size: .
J: TRBJ2-7
DNA: TGTGCCTGGAGTCTCCCTTTTGGCGAGCAGTACTTC
CDR3: CAWSLPFGEQYF

V: TRBV28
D: TRBD2
size: .
J: TRBJ2-5
DNA: TGTGCCAGCCGAGTTAGCGGGACTAAGAGGGAGACCCAGTACTTC
CDR3: CASRVSGTKRETQYF

V: TRBV10-3
D: .
size: .
J: TRBJ1-1
DNA: TGTGCCATCAGAGGCATCAACACTGAAGCTTTCTTT
CDR3: CAIRGINTEAFF

V: TRBV28
D: .
size: .
J: TRBJ1-5
DNA: TGTGCCAGCAGTTTCCCAGGGGTCCAGCAGCCCCAGCATTTT
CDR3: CASSFPGVQQPQHF

V: TRBV5-4
D: .
size: .
J: TRBJ2-1
DNA: TGTGCCAGCAGCTTGGGACAATTGGTCCGAACTGAGCAGTTCTTC
CDR3: CASSLGQLVRTEQFF

V: TRBV15
D: .
size: .
J: TRBJ1-3
DNA: TGTGCCACCTCTAGACCAGACTCTGGAAACACCATATATTTT
CDR3: CATSRPDSGNTIYF

V: TRBV7-9
D: .
size: once
J: TRBJ2-5
DNA: TGTGCCAGCAGCCGAAGGACCGTGGGACGAGAGACCCAGTACTTC
CDR3: CASSRRTVGRETQYF

V: TRBV15
D: .
size: .
J: TRBJ1-4
DNA: TGTGCCACCAGCAGAGATAGCAGACGAAATGAAAAACTGTTTTTT
CDR3: CATSRDSRRNEKLFF

V: TRBV6-5
D: .
size: .
J: TRBJ1-6
DNA: TGTGCCAGCAGACCCCTCTCGCTGGTCGATTCACCCCTCCACTTT
CDR3: CASRPLSLVDSPLHF

V: TRBV7-3
D: .
size: .
J: TRBJ2-7
DNA: TGTGCCAGCAGCTTACAGTACGGGGCCCCCTACGAGCAGTACTTC
CDR3: CASSLQYGAPYEQYF

V: TRBV10-3
D: .
size: .
J: TRBJ2-2
DNA: TGTGCCATCAGTGAAGTGCCCGAAGCGGGGGAGCTGTTTTTT
CDR3: CAISEVPEAGELFF

V: TRBV10-2
D: .
size: .
J: TRBJ1-1
DNA: TGCGCCAGCAGTGACCGGAATCAAGCTTTCTTT
CDR3: CASSDRNQAFF

V: TRBV11-2
D: .
size: .
J: TRBJ1-1
DNA: TGTGCCAGCAGCTTAGGTGGGGGGGGCAACACTGAAGCTTTCTTT
CDR3: CASSLGGGGNTEAFF

V: TRBV28
D: .
size: .
J: TRBJ1-1
DNA: TGTGCCAGCAGTCAGCTTCCCGACAGGGAAGCTTTCTTT
CDR3: CASSQLPDREAFF

V: TRBV30
D: .
size: .
J: TRBJ1-2
DNA: TGTGCCTGGAGTGTAACGGTAGATGGCTACACCTTC
CDR3: CAWSVTVDGYTF

V: TRBV28
D: .
size: .
J: TRBJ2-3
DNA: TGTGCCAGCAGTTCCCCGAGCACAGATACGCAGTATTTT
CDR3: CASSSPSTDTQYF

V: TRBV11-2
D: .
size: .
J: TRBJ2-7
DNA: TGTGCCAGCAGCTTCGGGCCCCAGGCCTACGAGCAGTACTTC
CDR3: CASSFGPQAYEQYF

V: TRBV12-2
D: .
size: few
J: TRBJ2-2
DNA: TGTGCAAGTCGCGAAGGACTAGCGCCGAACACCGGGGAGCTGTTTTTT
CDR3: CASREGLAPNTGELFF

V: TRBV11-3
D: .
size: .
J: TRBJ2-1
DNA: TGTGCCAGCAGCTTCGGCGGGGGCGGATACAATGAGCAGTTCTTC
CDR3: CASSFGGGGYNEQFF

V: TRBV5-1
D: TRBD2
size: .
J: TRBJ2-3
DNA: TGCGCCAGCAGCCGAGGGGGCCAGACTAGCGGGAGGATTACAGATACGCAGTATTTT
CDR3: CASSRGGQTSGRITDTQYF

V: TRBV2
D: .
size: .
J: TRBJ2-1
DNA: TGTGCCAGCAGTGCGGGGGCAGGGGGTTTTTCGGACAATGAGCAGTTCTTC
CDR3: CASSAGAGGFSDNEQFF

V: TRBV7-2
D: .
size: once
J: TRBJ2-1
DNA: TGTGCCAGCAGCTTAGTGGGGTCCCCCTGGTTCTTC
CDR3: CASSLVGSPWFF

V: TRBV28
D: .
size: .
J: TRBJ2-4
DNA: TGTGCCAGCAGTTCGCACCCCGGAGGAAACATTCAGTACTTC
CDR3: CASSSHPGGNIQYF

V: TRBV21-1
D: .
size: .
J: TRBJ1-2
DNA: TGTGCCAGCAGCAAGAGGACCTATGGCTACACCTTC
CDR3: CASSKRTYGYTF

V: TRBV11-2
D: TRBD2
size: .
J: TRBJ2-1
DNA: TGTGCCAGCAGCTTAGCCCCTAGCGGGAGGGGCGATGAGCAGTTCTTC
CDR3: CASSLAPSGRGDEQFF

V: TRBV5-1
D: TRBD2
size: few
J: TRBJ2-2
DNA: TGCGCCAGCAAGACTAGCGGGGGGACCGGGGAGCTGTTTTTT
CDR3: CASKTSGGTGELFF

V: TRBV15
D: .
size: once
J: TRBJ2-3
DNA: TGTGCCACCAGCAGACCGGGGGCACTAGCAGATACGCAGTATTTT
CDR3: CATSRPGALADTQYF

V: TRBV30
D: TRBD2
size: few
J: TRBJ2-3
DNA: TGTGCCTGGAGTCTCGGGACTAGCGGGATAGGGGGTACGCAGTATTTT
CDR3: CAWSLGTSGIGGTQYF

V: TRBV7-9
D: .
size: .
J: TRBJ1-1
DNA: TGTGCCATTCACAGAGGGGGGAACACTGAAGCTTTCTTT
CDR3: CAIHRGGNTEAFF

V: TRBV7-2
D: .
size: few
J: TRBJ1-2
DNA: TGTGCCAGCAGCAGACGAATTTCTGGCTACACCTTC
CDR3: CASSRRISGYTF

V: TRBV23-1
D: TRBD1
size: .
J: TRBJ1-4
DNA: TGCGCCAGCACCCAGGGGGTTGGGGAAAAACTGTTTTTT
CDR3: CASTQGVGEKLFF

V: TRBV28
D: .
size: .
J: TRBJ2-3
DNA: TGTGCCAGCAGTTTATGGTTGGCCGGGTCAGATACGCAGTATTTT
CDR3: CASSLWLAGSDTQYF

V: TRBV30
D: .
size: few
J: TRBJ1-1
DNA: TGTGCCTTAAATCCCCAGGTGAACACTGAAGCTTTCTTT
CDR3: CALNPQVNTEAFF

V: TRBV11-1
D: .
size: .
J: TRBJ1-2
DNA: TGTGCCAGCAGCTTAAACGTTGGGCAGTACTATGGCTACACCTTC
CDR3: CASSLNVGQYYGYTF

V: TRBV29-1
D: .
size: .
J: TRBJ1-2
DNA: TGCAGCGTTCTCCCCGGGGACTATGGCTACACCTTC
CDR3: CSVLPGDYGYTF

V: TRBV18
D: .
size: .
J: TRBJ2-3
DNA: TGTGCCAGCTCACCGCCCGGGAGCACAGATACGCAGTATTTT
CDR3: CASSPPGSTDTQYF

V: TRBV2
D: .
size: .
J: TRBJ2-5
DNA: TGTGCCAGCAGTACAGGGTCGGGGGAGACCCAGTACTTC
CDR3: CASSTGSGETQYF

V: TRBV28
D: .
size: .
J: TRBJ1-3
DNA: TGTGCCAGCAGTTCGGGGGGCACCCTAACTGGAAACACCATATATTTT
CDR3: CASSSGGTLTGNTIYF

V: TRBV28
D: .
size: once
J: TRBJ1-1
DNA: TGTGCCAGCAGTTCCGGGCAGGGAAGTCGGGAAGCTTTCTTT
CDR3: CASSSGQGSREAFF

V: TRBV6-4
D: .
size: few
J: TRBJ2-2
DNA: TGTGCCAGCAGTGACTCTACTAGTTCCACCGGGGAGCTGTTTTTT
CDR3: CASSDSTSSTGELFF

V: TRBV2
D: TRBD1
size: .
J: TRBJ1-5
DNA: TGTGCCAGCAATGACAGGGAAAATCAGCCCCAGCATTTT
CDR3: CASNDRENQPQHF

V: TRBV30
D: .
size: .
J: TRBJ1-2
DNA: TGTGCCTGGAGTGAGGGGTATTATGGCTACACCTTC
CDR3: CAWSEGYYGYTF

V: TRBV5-1
D: TRBD1
size: .
J: TRBJ2-5
DNA: TGCGCCAGCAGCTTGGAGGGGACAGGGGGTGAGACCCAGTACTTC
CDR3: CASSLEGTGGETQYF

V: TRBV7-2
D: .
size: once
J: TRBJ1-2
DNA: TGTGCCAGCAGCTTAGACGCCGCGCAGGCTTCTGGCTACACCTTC
CDR3: CASSLDAAQASGYTF

V: TRBV19
D: TRBD2
size: .
J: TRBJ2-5
DNA: TGTGCCAGTAGTAGTCCGGGGCTAGCGGGAGGATGGACCCAGTACTTC
CDR3: CASSSPGLAGGWTQYF

V: TRBV7-8
D: .
size: .
J: TRBJ2-7
DNA: TGTGCCAGCAGCCCTAGCTCCTACGAGCAGTACTTC
CDR3: CASSPSSYEQYF

V: TRBV9
D: TRBD2
size: few
J: TRBJ2-3
DNA: TGTGCCAGCAGCTCCCGGGGGGGCAGCACAGATACGCAGTATTTT
CDR3: CASSSRGGSTDTQYF

V: TRBV14
D: TRBD2
size: .
J: TRBJ2-1
DNA: TGTGCCAGCAGCCAAGTGCAACTAGCGGGAGACGGGTGGTTCTTC
CDR3: CASSQVQLAGDGWFF

V: TRBV5-1
D: TRBD2
size: .
J: TRBJ2-1
DNA: TGCGCCAGCAGCCCCCCTGGGAGCGGGGCGGGTGAGCAGTTCTTC
CDR3: CASSPPGSGAGEQFF

V: TRBV27
D: .
size: few
J: TRBJ1-2
DNA: TGTGCCAGCAGTTTAGCGGGTTGGGGAGGCTACACCTTC
CDR3: CASSLAGWGGYTF

V: TRBV19
D: TRBD1
size: .
J: TRBJ1-4
DNA: TGTGCCAGTAGCCTGACAGGGGTTAATGAAAAACTGTTTTTT
CDR3: CASSLTGVNEKLFF

V: TRBV5-1
D: .
size: .
J: TRBJ2-2
DNA: TGCGCCAGCAGCTTGGACGGGTCCACCGGGGAGCTGTTTTTT
CDR3: CASSLDGSTGELFF